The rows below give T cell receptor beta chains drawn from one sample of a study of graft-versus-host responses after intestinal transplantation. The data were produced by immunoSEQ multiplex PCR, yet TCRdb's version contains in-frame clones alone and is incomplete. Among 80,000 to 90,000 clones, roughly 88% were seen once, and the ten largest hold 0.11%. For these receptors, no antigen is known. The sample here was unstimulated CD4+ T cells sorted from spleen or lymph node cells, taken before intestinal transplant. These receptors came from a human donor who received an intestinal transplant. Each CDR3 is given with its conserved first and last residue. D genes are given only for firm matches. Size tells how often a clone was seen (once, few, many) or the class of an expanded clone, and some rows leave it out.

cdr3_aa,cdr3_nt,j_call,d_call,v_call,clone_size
CASSLGPGANSPLHF,TGTGCCAGCAGCTTAGGGCCAGGGGCTAATTCACCCCTCCACTTT,TRBJ1-6,-,TRBV7-2,-
CASRTGLYEKLFF,TGTGCCAGCAGGACAGGGCTTTATGAAAAACTGTTTTTT,TRBJ1-4,TRBD1,TRBV2,-
CASSPRLARGEQFF,TGTGCCAGCAGCCCCAGACTAGCGAGGGGTGAGCAGTTCTTC,TRBJ2-1,TRBD2,TRBV9,-
CASRLAGRGDLQETQYF,TGTGCAAGTCGCTTAGCGGGGCGGGGGGACCTTCAAGAGACCCAGTACTTC,TRBJ2-5,-,TRBV12-2,-
CASSYLSGGAPDTQYF,TGTGCCAGCAGCTACCTCAGCGGGGGGGCCCCAGATACGCAGTATTTT,TRBJ2-3,TRBD2,TRBV7-3,-
CASSLEQGMYEQYF,TGTGCCAGCAGCTTGGAGCAGGGGATGTACGAGCAGTACTTC,TRBJ2-7,-,TRBV5-4,-
CASSLVAGRNTGELFF,TGTGCCAGCAGCTTGGTGGCCGGGAGGAACACCGGGGAGCTGTTTTTT,TRBJ2-2,-,TRBV5-4,few
CASSLDSNQPQHF,TGCGCCAGCAGCCTAGACAGTAATCAGCCCCAGCATTTT,TRBJ1-5,-,TRBV5-1,-
CATAGPLSGNTIYF,TGTGCCACCGCAGGGCCTCTCTCTGGAAACACCATATATTTT,TRBJ1-3,-,TRBV2,-
CASSSETAPSAAQYF,TGCGCCAGCAGCTCCGAGACGGCCCCATCGGCGGCCCAGTACTTC,TRBJ2-5,-,TRBV5-1,-
CASSYRAAYEQYF,TGTGCCAGCAGTTACCGTGCGGCTTACGAGCAGTACTTC,TRBJ2-7,-,TRBV6-5,-
CASSPPGQGATEAFF,TGTGCCAGCAGCCCCCCTGGACAGGGCGCGACTGAAGCTTTCTTT,TRBJ1-1,TRBD1,TRBV7-3,-
CASSLAGTPNGYTF,TGTGCCAGCAGCTTGGCCGGGACACCGAATGGCTACACCTTC,TRBJ1-2,-,TRBV11-2,-
CASSLRGSNQPQHF,TGTGCCAGCAGTTTAAGGGGTAGCAATCAGCCCCAGCATTTT,TRBJ1-5,-,TRBV27,-
CASGLFGDRDNEQYF,TGTGCCAGCGGTTTATTTGGAGACAGGGATAATGAGCAGTACTTC,TRBJ2-7,TRBD1,TRBV27,-
CASSVATENQPQHF,TGTGCCAGCAGTGTTGCGACAGAGAATCAGCCCCAGCATTTT,TRBJ1-5,-,TRBV2,-
CASSPGALLANYGYTF,TGTGCCAGCAGCCCGGGAGCGTTGCTAGCTAACTATGGCTACACCTTC,TRBJ1-2,-,TRBV7-9,-
CASSRTGTLYEQYF,TGTGCCAGCAGTAGGACAGGAACCCTCTACGAGCAGTACTTC,TRBJ2-7,TRBD1,TRBV25-1,-
CASNGQGNQPQHF,TGTGCCAGCAATGGACAGGGCAATCAGCCCCAGCATTTT,TRBJ1-5,TRBD1,TRBV2,few
CASSYSTGQPQHF,TGTGCCAGCAGTTACTCGACGGGACAGCCCCAGCATTTT,TRBJ1-5,-,TRBV6-5,-
CASSYSYSDTQYF,TGTGCCAGCAGTTACTCTTATTCAGATACGCAGTATTTT,TRBJ2-3,-,TRBV6-6,-
CAISESPLAGGNEQFF,TGTGCCATCAGTGAGTCTCCCCTAGCGGGGGGAAATGAGCAGTTCTTC,TRBJ2-1,TRBD2,TRBV10-3,-
CATSSLSGGASTDTQYF,TGTGCCACCAGCAGTCTTAGCGGGGGGGCAAGCACAGATACGCAGTATTTT,TRBJ2-3,TRBD2,TRBV15,-
CASSSLQRGGVETQYF,TGTGCCAGTAGCTCCCTTCAGCGGGGGGGCGTAGAGACCCAGTACTTC,TRBJ2-5,TRBD2,TRBV19,-
CASSWAPTETQYF,TGTGCCAGCAGCTGGGCACCAACAGAGACCCAGTACTTC,TRBJ2-5,-,TRBV5-6,-
CASSYSSGGGFGGYTF,TGTGCCAGCAGTTACTCGAGCGGCGGCGGTTTTGGTGGCTACACCTTC,TRBJ1-2,-,TRBV6-5,few
CASSLAGGRDF,TGTGCCAGCAGTCTGGCGGGGGGGCGGGATTTT,TRBJ2-3,TRBD2,TRBV2,-
CASSQWGRFIPEAFF,TGTGCCAGCAGCCAATGGGGGCGCTTCATCCCTGAAGCTTTCTTT,TRBJ1-1,-,TRBV14,-
CASSQEQGGNQPQHF,TGTGCCAGCAGCCAAGAGCAGGGGGGCAATCAGCCCCAGCATTTT,TRBJ1-5,TRBD1,TRBV4-2,-
CASSHGTSSYEQYF,TGTGCCAGCAGCCACGGGACTAGTTCCTACGAGCAGTACTTC,TRBJ2-7,TRBD2,TRBV5-4,-
CASSLLPGTGANSNQPQHF,TGTGCCAGCAGCTTATTACCCGGGACAGGGGCGAATAGCAATCAGCCCCAGCATTTT,TRBJ1-5,TRBD1,TRBV5-5,once
CATSKPRQGWAEQYF,TGTGCCACCAGCAAACCCCGACAGGGTTGGGCCGAGCAGTACTTC,TRBJ2-7,TRBD1,TRBV15,-
CASSLGRDRVSYEQYF,TGTGCCAGCAGCTTAGGCCGGGACAGGGTCTCCTACGAGCAGTACTTC,TRBJ2-7,TRBD1,TRBV11-2,-
CASSLRDRSYEQYF,TGTGCCAGCAGCTTGCGGGACAGGTCTTACGAGCAGTACTTC,TRBJ2-7,TRBD1,TRBV5-5,-
CASSPTGYEQYF,TGTGCCAGCAGCCCGACAGGCTACGAGCAGTACTTC,TRBJ2-7,-,TRBV2,-
CASTGGPWDEQYF,TGTGCCAGCACGGGGGGGCCCTGGGACGAGCAGTACTTC,TRBJ2-7,TRBD2,TRBV6-6,few
CASSPSNQPQHF,TGTGCCAGCTCACCCTCCAATCAGCCCCAGCATTTT,TRBJ1-5,-,TRBV18,-
CASSFPLAYNEQFF,TGTGCCAGCAGCTTTCCCCTAGCATACAATGAGCAGTTCTTC,TRBJ2-1,-,TRBV7-3,-
CASSPPSPGGTDTQYF,TGTGCCAGCAGTCCCCCCTCTCCGGGAGGCACAGATACGCAGTATTTT,TRBJ2-3,-,TRBV5-6,-
CASSFQGARETQYF,TGCGCCAGCAGCTTCCAGGGGGCCCGGGAGACCCAGTACTTC,TRBJ2-5,TRBD1,TRBV5-1,-
CAIRTTSGENNEQFF,TGTGCCATCAGGACCACTAGCGGGGAAAACAATGAGCAGTTCTTC,TRBJ2-1,TRBD2,TRBV10-3,-
CASSERAGARTISSYNEQFF,TGTGCCAGCAGTGAGAGGGCGGGGGCCCGGACTATCAGCTCCTACAATGAGCAGTTCTTC,TRBJ2-1,-,TRBV6-1,-
CASSKTGTYEQYF,TGCGCCAGCAGTAAGACAGGGACCTACGAGCAGTACTTC,TRBJ2-7,TRBD1,TRBV10-1,-
CASRGGQETQYF,TGCGCCAGCAGGGGAGGGCAAGAGACCCAGTACTTC,TRBJ2-5,TRBD2,TRBV5-1,-
CASSYGTGTYEQYF,TGTGCCAGCAGTTACGGGACAGGGACCTACGAGCAGTACTTC,TRBJ2-7,TRBD1,TRBV6-5,once
CASSLVRGYGYTF,TGCGCCAGCAGCTTGGTACGGGGGTATGGCTACACCTTC,TRBJ1-2,-,TRBV5-1,-
CASSRLQGIEDFYNSPLHF,TGTGCCAGCAGCCGTTTACAGGGGATTGAGGACTTCTATAATTCACCCCTCCACTTT,TRBJ1-6,TRBD1,TRBV7-9,-
CASRPRDRAYSNQPQHF,TGTGCCAGCAGACCCCGGGACAGGGCTTATAGCAATCAGCCCCAGCATTTT,TRBJ1-5,TRBD1,TRBV5-4,-
CASSYVAGGLNEQFF,TGTGCCAGCAGTTACGTGGCGGGGGGTCTAAATGAGCAGTTCTTC,TRBJ2-1,TRBD2,TRBV6-6,-
CASSPPRGTPYEQYF,TGTGCCAGCTCACCACCTCGGGGTACCCCCTACGAGCAGTACTTC,TRBJ2-7,-,TRBV18,-
CASSLSREPKNIQYF,TGCGCCAGCAGCTTGTCGCGGGAACCCAAAAACATTCAGTACTTC,TRBJ2-4,-,TRBV5-1,once
CAISDDDRAHYGYTF,TGTGCCATCAGTGATGACGACAGGGCGCACTATGGCTACACCTTC,TRBJ1-2,TRBD1,TRBV10-3,-
CASSLNRDTEAFF,TGTGCCAGCAGCTTAAATCGGGACACTGAAGCTTTCTTT,TRBJ1-1,-,TRBV7-3,once
CASSQGVGGANVLTF,TGTGCCAGCAGCCAAGGGGTGGGAGGGGCCAACGTCCTGACTTTC,TRBJ2-6,-,TRBV5-4,-